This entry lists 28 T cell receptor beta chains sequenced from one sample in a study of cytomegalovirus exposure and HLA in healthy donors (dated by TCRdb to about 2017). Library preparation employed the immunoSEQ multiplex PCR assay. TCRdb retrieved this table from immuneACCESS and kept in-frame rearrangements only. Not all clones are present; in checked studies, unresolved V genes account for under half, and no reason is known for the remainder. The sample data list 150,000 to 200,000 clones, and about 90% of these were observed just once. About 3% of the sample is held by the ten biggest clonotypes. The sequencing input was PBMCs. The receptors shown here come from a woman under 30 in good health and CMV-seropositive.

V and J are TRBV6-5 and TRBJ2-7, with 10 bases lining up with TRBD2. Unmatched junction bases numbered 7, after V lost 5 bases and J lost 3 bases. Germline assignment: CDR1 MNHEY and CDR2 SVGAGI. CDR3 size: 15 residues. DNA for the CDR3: TGTGCCAGCAGTCTGCTAGCGGGAGATGTCTACGAGCAGTACTTC. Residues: CASSLLAGDVYEQYF.

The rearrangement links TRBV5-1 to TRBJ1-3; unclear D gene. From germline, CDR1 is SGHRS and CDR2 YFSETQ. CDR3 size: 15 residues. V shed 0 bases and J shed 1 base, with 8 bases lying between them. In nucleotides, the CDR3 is TGCGCCAGCAGCTTGGCCCCCCTTTCTGGAAACACCATATATTTT. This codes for CASSLAPLSGNTIYF.

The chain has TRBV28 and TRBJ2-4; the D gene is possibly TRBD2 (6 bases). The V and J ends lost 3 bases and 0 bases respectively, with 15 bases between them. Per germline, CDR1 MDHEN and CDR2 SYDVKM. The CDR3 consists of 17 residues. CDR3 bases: TGTGCCAGCAGTTTCCGGGACTCCATTTTAGCCAAAAACATTCAGTACTTC. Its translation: CASSFRDSILAKNIQYF.

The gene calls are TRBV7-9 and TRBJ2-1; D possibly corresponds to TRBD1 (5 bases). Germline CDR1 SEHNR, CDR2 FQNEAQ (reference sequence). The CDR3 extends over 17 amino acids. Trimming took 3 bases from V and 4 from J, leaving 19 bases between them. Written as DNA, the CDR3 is TGTGCCAGCAGCTTGCATCTCCTGGGGCCCCAATACAATGAGCAGTTCTTC. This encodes CASSLHLLGPQYNEQFF.

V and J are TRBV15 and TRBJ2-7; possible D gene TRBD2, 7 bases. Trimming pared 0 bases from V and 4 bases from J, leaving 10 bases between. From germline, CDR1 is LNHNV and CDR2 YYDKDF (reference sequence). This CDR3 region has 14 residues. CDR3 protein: CATSRDKGGYEQYF. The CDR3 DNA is TGTGCCACCAGCAGAGACAAGGGGGGGTACGAGCAGTACTTC.

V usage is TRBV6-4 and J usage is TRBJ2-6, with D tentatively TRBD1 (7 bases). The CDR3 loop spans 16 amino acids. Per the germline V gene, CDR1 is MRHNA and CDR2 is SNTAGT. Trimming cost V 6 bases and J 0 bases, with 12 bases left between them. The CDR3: CASSAGQLSGANVLTF. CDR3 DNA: TGTGCCAGCAGCGCGGGACAGCTCTCTGGGGCCAACGTCCTGACTTTC.

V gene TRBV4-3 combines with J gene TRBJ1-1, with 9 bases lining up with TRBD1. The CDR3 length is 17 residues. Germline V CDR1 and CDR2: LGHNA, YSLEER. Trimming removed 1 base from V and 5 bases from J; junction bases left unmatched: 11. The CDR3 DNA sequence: TGCGCCAGCAGCCAAGCGTTTCGGGGACAGGGAGGAACTGAAGCTTTCTTT. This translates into CASSQAFRGQGGTEAFF.

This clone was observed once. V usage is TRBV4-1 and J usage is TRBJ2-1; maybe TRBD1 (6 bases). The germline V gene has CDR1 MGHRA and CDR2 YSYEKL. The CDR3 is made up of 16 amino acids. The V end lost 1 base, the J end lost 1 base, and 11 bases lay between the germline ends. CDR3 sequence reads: CASSQVLRGSYNEQFF. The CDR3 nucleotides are TGCGCCAGCAGCCAAGTTTTGAGGGGGTCCTACAATGAGCAGTTCTTC.

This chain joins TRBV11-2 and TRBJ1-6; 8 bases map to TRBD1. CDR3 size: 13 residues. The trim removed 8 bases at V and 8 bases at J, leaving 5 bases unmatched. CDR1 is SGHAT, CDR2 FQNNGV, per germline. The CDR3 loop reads CASSQGGDSPLHF. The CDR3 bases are TGTGCCAGCTCACAGGGGGGAGATTCACCCCTCCACTTT. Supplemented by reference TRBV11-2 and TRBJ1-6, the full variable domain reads EAGVAQSPRYKIIEKRQSVAFWCNPISGHATLYWYQQILGQGPKLLIQFQNNGVVDDSQLPKDRFSAERLKGVDSTLKIQPAKLEDSAVYLCASSQGGDSPLHFGNGTRLTVT.

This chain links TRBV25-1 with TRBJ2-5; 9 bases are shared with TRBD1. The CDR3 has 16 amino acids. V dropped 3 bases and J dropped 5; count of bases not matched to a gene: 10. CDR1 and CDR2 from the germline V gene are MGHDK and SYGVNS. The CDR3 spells CASSDEDRGGLETQYF. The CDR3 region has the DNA TGTGCCAGCAGTGACGAGGACAGGGGAGGATTGGAGACCCAGTACTTC.

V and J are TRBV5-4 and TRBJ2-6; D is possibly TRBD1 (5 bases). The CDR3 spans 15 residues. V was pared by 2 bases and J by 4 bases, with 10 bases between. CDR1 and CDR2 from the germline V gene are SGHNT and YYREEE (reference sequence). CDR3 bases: TGTGCCAGCAGCTTTGGTGGGGCCGGGGCCAACGTCCTGACTTTC. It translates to CASSFGGAGANVLTF. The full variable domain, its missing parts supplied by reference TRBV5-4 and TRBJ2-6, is ETGVTQSPTHLIKTRGQQVTLRCSSQSGHNTVSWYQQALGQGPQFIFQYYREEENGRGNFPPRFSGLQFPNYSSELNVNALELDDSALYLCASSFGGAGANVLTFGAGSRLTVL.

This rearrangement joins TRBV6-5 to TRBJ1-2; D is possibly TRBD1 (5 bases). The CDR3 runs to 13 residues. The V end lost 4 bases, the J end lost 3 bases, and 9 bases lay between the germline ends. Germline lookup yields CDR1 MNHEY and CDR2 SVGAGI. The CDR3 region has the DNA TGTGCCAGCAGTTCGACAGTTTACTATGGCTACACCTTC. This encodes CASSSTVYYGYTF.

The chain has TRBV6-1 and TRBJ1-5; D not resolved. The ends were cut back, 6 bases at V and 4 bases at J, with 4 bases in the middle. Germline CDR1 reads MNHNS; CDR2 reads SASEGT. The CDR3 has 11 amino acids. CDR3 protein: CASRANQPQHF. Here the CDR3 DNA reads TGTGCCAGCAGGGCTAATCAGCCCCAGCATTTT.

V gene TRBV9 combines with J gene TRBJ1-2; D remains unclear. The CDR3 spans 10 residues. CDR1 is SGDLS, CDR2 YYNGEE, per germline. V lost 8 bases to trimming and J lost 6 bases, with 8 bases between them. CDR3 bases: TGTGCCAGTCCCGAGCATGGCTACACCTTC. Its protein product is CASPEHGYTF.

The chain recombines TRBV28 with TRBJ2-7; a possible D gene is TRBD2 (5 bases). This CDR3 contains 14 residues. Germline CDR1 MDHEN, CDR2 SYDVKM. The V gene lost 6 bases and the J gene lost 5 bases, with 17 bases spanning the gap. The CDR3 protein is CASSPSRGSHEQYF. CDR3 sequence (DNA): TGTGCCAGCAGCCCGAGCCGGGGATCCCACGAGCAGTACTTC.

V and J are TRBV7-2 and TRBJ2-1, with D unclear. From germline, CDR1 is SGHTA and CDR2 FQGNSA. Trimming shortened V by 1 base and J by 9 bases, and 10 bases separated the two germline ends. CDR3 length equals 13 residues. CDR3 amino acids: CASSLDSRGEQFF. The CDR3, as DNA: TGTGCCAGCAGCTTAGACTCGCGAGGTGAGCAGTTCTTC.

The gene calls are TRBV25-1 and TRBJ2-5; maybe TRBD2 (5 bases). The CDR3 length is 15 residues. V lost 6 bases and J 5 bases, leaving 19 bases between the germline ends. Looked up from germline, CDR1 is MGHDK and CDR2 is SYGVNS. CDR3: CASSQEPSGGETQYF. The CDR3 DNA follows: TGTGCCAGCAGCCAAGAGCCGTCAGGCGGGGAGACCCAGTACTTC.

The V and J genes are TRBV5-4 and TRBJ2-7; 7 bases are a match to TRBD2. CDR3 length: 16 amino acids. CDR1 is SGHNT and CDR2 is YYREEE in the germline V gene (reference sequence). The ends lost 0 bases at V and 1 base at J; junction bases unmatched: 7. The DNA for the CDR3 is TGTGCCAGCAGCTTGGCCGGGGGGTTAGGGTCCTACGAGCAGTACTTC. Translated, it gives CASSLAGGLGSYEQYF.

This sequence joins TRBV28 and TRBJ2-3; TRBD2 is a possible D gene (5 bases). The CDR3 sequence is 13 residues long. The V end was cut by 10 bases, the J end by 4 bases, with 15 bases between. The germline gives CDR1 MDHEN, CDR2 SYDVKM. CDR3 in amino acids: CAILRGSADTQYF. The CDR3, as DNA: TGTGCCATCCTTCGGGGTTCAGCAGATACGCAGTATTTT.

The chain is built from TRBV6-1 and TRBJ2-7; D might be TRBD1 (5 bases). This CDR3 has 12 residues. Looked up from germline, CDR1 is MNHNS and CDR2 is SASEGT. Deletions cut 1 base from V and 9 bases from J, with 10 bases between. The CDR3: CASSEDWGRQYF. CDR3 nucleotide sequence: TGTGCCAGCAGTGAAGACTGGGGCCGGCAGTACTTC.

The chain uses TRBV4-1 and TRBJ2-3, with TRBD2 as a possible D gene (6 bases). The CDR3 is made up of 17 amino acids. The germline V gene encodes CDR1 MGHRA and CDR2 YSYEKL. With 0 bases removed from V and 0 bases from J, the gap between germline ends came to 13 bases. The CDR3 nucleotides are TGCGCCAGCAGCCAAGACGGGGGTTGGCGGAGCACAGATACGCAGTATTTT. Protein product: CASSQDGGWRSTDTQYF.

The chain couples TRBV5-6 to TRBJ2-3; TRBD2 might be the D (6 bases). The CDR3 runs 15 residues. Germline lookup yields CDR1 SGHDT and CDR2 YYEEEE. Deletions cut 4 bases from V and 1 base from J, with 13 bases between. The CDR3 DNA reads TGTGCCAGCAGCCTTCGGGCTAGCGGCACAGATACGCAGTATTTT. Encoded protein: CASSLRASGTDTQYF.

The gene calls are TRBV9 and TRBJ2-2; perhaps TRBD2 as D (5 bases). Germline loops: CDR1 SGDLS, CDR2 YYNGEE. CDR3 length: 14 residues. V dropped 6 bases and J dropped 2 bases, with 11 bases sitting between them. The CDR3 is CASKTTQNTGELFF. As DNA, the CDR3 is TGTGCCAGCAAGACTACACAAAACACCGGGGAGCTGTTTTTT.

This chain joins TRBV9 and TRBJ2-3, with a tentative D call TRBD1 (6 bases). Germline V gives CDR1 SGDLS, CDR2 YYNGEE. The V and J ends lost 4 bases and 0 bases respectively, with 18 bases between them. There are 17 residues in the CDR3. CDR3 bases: TGTGCCAGCAGCCCCTCACGTACAGGGACGAGCACAGATACGCAGTATTTT. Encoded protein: CASSPSRTGTSTDTQYF. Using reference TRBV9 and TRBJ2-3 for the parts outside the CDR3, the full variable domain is DSGVTQTPKHLITATGQRVTLRCSPRSGDLSVYWYQQSLDQGLQFLIQYYNGEERAKGNILERFSAQQFPDLHSELNLSSLELGDSALYFCASSPSRTGTSTDTQYFGPGTRLTVL.

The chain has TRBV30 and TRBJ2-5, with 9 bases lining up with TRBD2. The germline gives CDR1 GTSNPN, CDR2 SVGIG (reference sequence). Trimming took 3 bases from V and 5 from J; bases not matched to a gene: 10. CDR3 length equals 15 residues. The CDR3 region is CAWSPLAGTWETQYF. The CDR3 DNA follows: TGTGCCTGGAGCCCGCTAGCGGGGACTTGGGAGACCCAGTACTTC. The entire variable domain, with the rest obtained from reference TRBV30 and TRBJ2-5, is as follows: SQTIHQWPATLVQPVGSPLSLECTVEGTSNPNLYWYRQAAGRGLQLLFYSVGIGQISSEVPQNLSASRPQDRQFILSSKKLLLSDSGFYLCAWSPLAGTWETQYFGPGTRLLVL.

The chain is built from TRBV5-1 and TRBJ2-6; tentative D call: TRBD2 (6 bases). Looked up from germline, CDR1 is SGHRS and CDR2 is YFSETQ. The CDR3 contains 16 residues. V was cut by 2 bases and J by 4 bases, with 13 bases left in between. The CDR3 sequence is CASSFGGSVGANVLTF. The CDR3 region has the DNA TGCGCCAGCAGCTTCGGAGGGAGTGTGGGGGCCAACGTCCTGACTTTC.

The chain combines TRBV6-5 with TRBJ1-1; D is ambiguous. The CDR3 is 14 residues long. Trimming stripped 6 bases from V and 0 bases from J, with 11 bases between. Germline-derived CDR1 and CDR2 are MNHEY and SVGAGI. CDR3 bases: TGTGCCAGCAGCCGTCGGGAAATGAACACTGAAGCTTTCTTT. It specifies CASSRREMNTEAFF.

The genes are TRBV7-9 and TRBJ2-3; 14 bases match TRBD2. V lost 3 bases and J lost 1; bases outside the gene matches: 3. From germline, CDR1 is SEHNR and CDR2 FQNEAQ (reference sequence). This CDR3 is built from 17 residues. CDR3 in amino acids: CASSLGLAGARTDTQYF. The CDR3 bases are TGTGCCAGCAGCTTGGGACTAGCGGGGGCCCGCACAGATACGCAGTATTTT. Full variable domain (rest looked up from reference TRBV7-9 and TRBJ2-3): DTGVSQNPRHKITKRGQNVTFRCDPISEHNRLYWYRQTLGQGPEFLTYFQNEAQLEKSRLLSDRFSAERPKGSFSTLEIQRTEQGDSAMYLCASSLGLAGARTDTQYFGPGTRLTVL.